This is a list of T cell receptor beta chains from one sample in a study of blood T cell repertoires in COVID-19. Using immunoSEQ multiplex PCR, the repertoire was profiled, and TCRdb retains in-frame clones only, with some absent. The data hold roughly 230,000 clones, with 70% to 90% observed a single time. The sample was peripheral blood. These receptors came from a man in his forties or fifties with acute or convalescent COVID-19. Both conserved end residues are part of each CDR3. Each record gives: D gene, clone size, J gene, V gene, CDR3 DNA, CDR3 protein. A D gene is named only where the DNA matches it firmly. Clone size is shown for a subset of rows, as once, few, many or a class of expanded clone.

TRBD1,-,TRBJ1-2,TRBV24-1,TGTGCCACCAGTGGGACAGGGGCCATCTATGGCTACACCTTC,CATSGTGAIYGYTF
-,-,TRBJ1-4,TRBV19,TGTGCCAGTAGTATGACCAGGAACGGCGAAAAACTGTTTTTT,CASSMTRNGEKLFF
-,-,TRBJ1-4,TRBV7-9,TGTGCCAGCAGCTTAGATCCAACGGGGGTTGAAAAACTGTTTTTT,CASSLDPTGVEKLFF
TRBD1,-,TRBJ1-1,TRBV3-1/TRBV3-2,TGTGCCAGCAGCCAAGGGACAGGGAACCTGAACACTGAAGCTTTCTTT,CASSQGTGNLNTEAFF
-,-,TRBJ1-1,TRBV28,TGTGCCAGCAGTTTATGGCAGAAGAACACTGAAGCTTTCTTT,CASSLWQKNTEAFF
TRBD2,once,TRBJ2-1,TRBV29-1,TGCAGCGTCCAGCGGGGGCTCTACAATGAGCAGTTCTTC,CSVQRGLYNEQFF
-,-,TRBJ1-3,TRBV28,TGTGCCAGCCAGGGGAGAGGAAACACCATATATTTT,CASQGRGNTIYF
-,-,TRBJ1-5,TRBV7-9,TGTGCCAGCAGCTTGGAATGGGGGAGGGATAGCAATCAGCCCCAGCATTTT,CASSLEWGRDSNQPQHF
-,-,TRBJ1-1,TRBV10-3,TGTGCCATCAGTGAAAGGGGGAAAACTGAAGCTTTCTTT,CAISERGKTEAFF
TRBD1,once,TRBJ1-1,TRBV5-8,TGTGCCAGCAGACGCGGACAGGAGTTGATAGCTTTCTTT,CASRRGQELIAFF
-,-,TRBJ1-6,TRBV5-1,TGCGCCAGCAGCTTGGGACAGACCAGCTCCTATAATTCACCCCTCCACTTT,CASSLGQTSSYNSPLHF
TRBD1,-,TRBJ1-6,TRBV7-9,TGTGCCAGCAGACAAGGACCGGGACAGGGGCCTAATAATTCACCCCTCCACTTT,CASRQGPGQGPNNSPLHF
-,-,TRBJ1-1,TRBV4-2,TGTGCCAGCAGCCAATCTACCGGGTCCTCCTTCATAAATTTT,CASSQSTGSSFINF
-,few,TRBJ2-7,TRBV12-3/TRBV12-4,TGTGCCAGCAGTTTAATAACTAGCTACGAGCAGTACTTC,CASSLITSYEQYF
TRBD2,-,TRBJ2-7,TRBV11-3,TGTGCCAGCAGCACTTTTTCGGGAGGGAGCTCCTACGAGCAGTACTTC,CASSTFSGGSSYEQYF
-,-,TRBJ2-7,TRBV9,TGTGCCAGCAGCGTAGCAGGCAGGGGCCTCGGCGAGCAGTACTTC,CASSVAGRGLGEQYF